This record covers a single T cell receptor (beta chain). As yet, its antigen is unknown. CDR3 length equals 13 residues. The germline CDR1 and CDR2 sequences are MNHNS and SASEGT. V was clipped by 6 bases and J by 2 bases, with 10 bases between them. This sample stems from a study of shared clonotypes between healthy human individuals. Every subset had its genomic DNA shared out evenly among several immunoSEQ plates. Some clones are missing from TCRdb's copy, which holds only in-frame ones; the method was immunoSEQ multiplex PCR. Here the sample spans around 720,000 clones, less than 80% being singletons. Points from the study as a whole: Naive subsets generally exceeded memory subsets in estimated richness.

This TCR was sampled from a young woman in good health. The chain is built from TRBV6-1 and TRBJ1-1; no clear D gene. Material for sequencing was memory CD4+ T cells sorted from blood. The subset denotes: CD45RA-negative fraction. The CDR3 region has the DNA TGTGCCAGCAGCCGTAGGGAAAACACTGAAGCTTTCTTT. It specifies CASSRRENTEAFF.